This T cell receptor (beta chain) was sequenced in a study of Tregs in tolerant kidney transplant recipients. Comment on this clone: Its antigen remains unknown. Coverage ceases 3 residues before the CDR3 finishes, and the germline J gene fills in the end.

Recipients received nonmyeloablative bone marrow transplants from related graft donors, with transient mixed chimerism. Unstimulated regulatory T cells (CD4+CD25+CD127-), CD4+CD25- non-regulatory cells, CD4 and CD8 cells were FACS-sorted from thawed PBMCs. The CDR3 covers 16 residues. Germline-derived CDR1 and CDR2 are DFQATT and SNEGSKA (reference sequence). The trim removed 0 bases at V and 7 bases at J, leaving 12 bases unmatched. General study findings and limits: Donor-specific Treg expansion exceeded global Treg expansion in tolerant patients, suggesting antigen drive.

TCRdb keeps only in-frame clones here, not all; method: immunoSEQ multiplex PCR. The sample totals roughly 4,900 clones; its top ten clones hold around 7%. This TCR came from a human patient who received a combined kidney and bone marrow transplant. Among the T cells, some may be from the graft donor. The sample here was CD4+ T cells from blood (PBMCs), taken approximately 14 months after the transplant. The chain combines TRBV20-1 with TRBJ2-3; 8 positions match TRBD2. Incomplete CDR3 DNA: TGCAGTGCTAGAGATCAGCTGGCTAGCGGGCGACATACG. Its protein is CSARDQLASGRHT. The CDR3, in full, reads CSARDQLASGRHTQYF.